These 23 T cell receptor beta chains originate from one sample sequenced in a study of T cell repertoires in cytomegalovirus infection. What these receptors recognize is not known. TCRdb re-derived calls from the reads in MiXCR, one entry per CDR3 protein. The sample contains 650,000 to 850,000 distinct CDR3 sequences, almost 30% of which appear only once. Sequences were derived from cultured CD8+ T cells from PBMCs, sampled from culture after CMV antigen stimulation. The receptors derive from a human donor in good health (CMV status not recorded). Some clones in this sample may be carry-over from other donors' samples.

This clonotype was seen a handful of times. The V call is TRBV9, the J call TRBJ2-1, with 7 bases fitting TRBD1. The germline CDR1 and CDR2 sequences are SGDLS and YYNGEE. V shed 3 bases, J shed 5 bases, and the junction held 8 bases outside the gene matches. The CDR3 is 15 residues long. The CDR3 loop reads CASSAPDRAHNEQFF. The CDR3 region has the DNA TGTGCCAGCAGCGCCCCAGACAGGGCACACAATGAGCAGTTCTTC.

This clonotype turned up a few times. This chain uses TRBV6-1 with TRBJ1-5; possible D gene TRBD1, 5 bases. This CDR3 is built from 14 residues. V was cut by 7 bases and J by 5 bases, with 15 bases left in between. In germline, CDR1 is MNHNS, CDR2 SASEGT. The CDR3 bases are TGTGCCAGCAATACCCGGGGGAGCGATCAGCCCCAGCATTTT. This sequence encodes CASNTRGSDQPQHF.

In this sample, this clonotype turned up a few times. V is TRBV7-8 and J is TRBJ2-7; 7 positions match TRBD1. The CDR3 has 13 amino acids. The V gene end was trimmed by 3 bases and the J gene end by 5 bases; junction bases not matched to a gene: 4. In germline, CDR1 is SGHVS, CDR2 FQNEAQ. This CDR3 is CASSLGTANEQYV. Written as DNA, the CDR3 is TGTGCCAGCAGCTTGGGGACAGCCAACGAGCAGTACGTC.

This chain uses TRBV27 with TRBJ2-7, with 10 bases identical to TRBD1. With 0 bases clipped from V and 2 bases from J, the junction kept 13 bases outside the gene matches. The CDR3 extends over 19 amino acids. CDR1 and CDR2 from the germline V gene are MNHEY and SMNVEV (reference sequence). CDR3 nucleotide sequence: TGTGCCAGCAGTTTATCGTCGAATTTTGGGACAGGGGAAACCTACGAGCAGTACTTC. It is translated as CASSLSSNFGTGETYEQYF.

The chain couples TRBV24-1 to TRBJ1-2, with a tentative D call TRBD1 (5 bases). Germline V CDR1 and CDR2: KGHDR, SFDVKD. The CDR3 has 15 residues. Deletions cut 4 bases from V and 6 bases from J, with 17 bases between. DNA of the CDR3: TGTGCCACCAGTGACTCCGGGACCCCGGTCGATGGCTACACCTTC. Translated: CATSDSGTPVDGYTF.

The rearrangement joins TRBV6-2 or TRBV6-3 to TRBJ2-5; D call uncertain. V was cut by 8 bases and J by 5 bases, with 12 bases left in between. CDR3 size: 12 residues. Germline CDR1 and CDR2: MNHEY and SVGEGT. This CDR3 is CASLSSGETQYF. Here the CDR3 DNA reads TGTGCCAGCCTCTCCTCCGGCGAGACCCAGTACTTC.

This chain uses TRBV6-5 with TRBJ2-7; 9 bases align to TRBD1. The germline V gene has CDR1 MNHEY and CDR2 SVGAGI. J was trimmed by 5 bases and V by 6 bases; bases with no gene match: 5. CDR3 length: 13 amino acids. Written as DNA, the CDR3 is TGTGCCAGCAGCTCGGGACAGGGCCACGAGCAGTACTTC. This codes for CASSSGQGHEQYF.

This chain connects TRBV10-3 to TRBJ2-3, with 14 bases identical to TRBD2. CDR3 length: 16 amino acids. The trim removed 6 bases at V and 3 bases at J, leaving 5 bases unmatched. Looked up from germline, CDR1 is ENHRY and CDR2 is SYGVKD. The CDR3 loop is CAIRPGLAGGTDTQYF. For the CDR3, the DNA is TGTGCCATCAGACCAGGACTAGCGGGGGGAACAGATACGCAGTATTTT.

The chain joins TRBV6-5 to TRBJ2-3; 9 positions match TRBD1. The better agreement between TRBJ1-5 and the DNA end casts doubt on the J call. The CDR3 consists of 13 residues. Germline loops: CDR1 MNHEY, CDR2 SVGAGI. CDR3: CASRTGVGDTQHF. The DNA for the CDR3 is TGTGCCAGCCGGACAGGGGTCGGAGATACGCAGCATTTT.

In its sample, this clonotype was seen a few times. The rearrangement joins TRBV27 to TRBJ2-5, with 10 bases lining up with TRBD1. This CDR3 has 17 amino acids. Per germline, CDR1 MNHEY and CDR2 SMNVEV (reference sequence). The ends lost 4 bases at V and 5 bases at J; junction bases unmatched: 13. The CDR3: CASSSIRTGGFIETQYF. CDR3 nucleotides: TGTGCCAGCAGTTCAATTCGGACAGGGGGGTTTATCGAGACCCAGTACTTC.

This clonotype was found a few times. V usage is TRBV27 and J usage is TRBJ1-4; maybe TRBD1 (6 bases). CDR1 MNHEY and CDR2 SMNVEV come from the germline V gene (reference sequence). V shed 5 bases and J shed 3 bases, with 10 bases lying between them. The CDR3 loop spans 14 amino acids. CDR3 region: CASSRWGPNEKLFF. CDR3 DNA: TGTGCCAGCAGTCGATGGGGGCCTAATGAAAAACTGTTTTTT.

There are many counts of this clonotype. The CDR3 sequence: CASSLAQGKETQYF. CDR3 nucleotides: TGTGCCAGCAGCTTAGCGCAGGGAAAGGAGACCCAGTACTTC. This chain joins TRBV7-8 and TRBJ2-5; D may be TRBD1 (5 bases). V was trimmed by 0 bases and J by 5 bases, leaving 10 bases between them. Germline V CDR1 and CDR2: SGHVS, FQNEAQ. The CDR3 consists of 14 residues. The complete variable domain, with remaining parts taken from reference TRBV7-8 and TRBJ2-5, reads GAGVSQSPRYKVAKRGQDVALRCDPISGHVSLFWYQQALGQGPEFLTYFQNEAQLDKSGLPSDRFFAERPEGSVSTLKIQRTQQEDSAVYLCASSLAQGKETQYFGPGTRLLVL.

This clonotype has only a few counts. This chain uses TRBV12-5 with TRBJ2-5; weak D call: TRBD1 (6 bases). The CDR3 contains 14 residues. Germline CDR1 and CDR2: LGHNT and FRNRAP. V lost 6 bases, J lost 2 bases, and 13 bases lay in between. The chain's CDR3 is CASGQGLKQETQYF. The CDR3 region has the DNA TGTGCTAGTGGCCAGGGGCTTAAACAAGAGACCCAGTACTTC.

This clonotype was seen ten or more times. This chain joins TRBV7-2 and TRBJ2-2; TRBD2 agrees at 11 bases. The CDR3 extends over 17 amino acids. V gave up 1 base and J gave up 5 bases; unmatched junction bases: 6. Germline V CDR1 and CDR2: SGHTA, FQGNSA. The CDR3: CASSLGGLAGYTGELFF. Here the CDR3 DNA reads TGTGCCAGCAGCTTAGGAGGACTAGCGGGTTATACCGGGGAGCTGTTTTTT.

This clonotype occurred a few times. The chain links TRBV14 to TRBJ2-4; TRBD1 matches 9 bases. After removal of 2 bases from V and 1 base from J, the junction contained 3 bases not matched to a gene. This CDR3 spans 16 amino acids. Germline values: CDR1 SGHDN, CDR2 FVKESK. The CDR3 sequence is CASSQRQGVAKNIQYF. CDR3 sequence (DNA): TGTGCCAGCAGCCAACGACAGGGGGTTGCCAAAAACATTCAGTACTTC.

Ten or more counts support this clonotype. The chain carries TRBV7-3 and TRBJ2-1, with 8 positions matching TRBD2. Per germline, CDR1 SGHTA and CDR2 FQGTGA. With 3 bases clipped from V and 0 bases from J, the junction kept 7 bases outside the gene matches. The CDR3 has 17 amino acids. Here the CDR3 reads CASSLFGGGDSYNEQFF. The DNA for the CDR3 is TGTGCCAGCAGCTTGTTCGGGGGGGGAGACTCCTACAATGAGCAGTTCTTC.

This clonotype was counted at least ten times. The chain couples TRBV12-3 or TRBV12-4 to TRBJ2-3; D possibly matches TRBD1 or TRBD2 (5 bases each). The CDR3 sequence is 14 residues long. V was pared by 4 bases and J by 2 bases, with 10 bases between. In nucleotides, the CDR3 is TGTGCCAGCAGTTCCGGGACCACCACAGATACGCAGTATTTT. Translated: CASSSGTTTDTQYF.

This chain connects TRBV24-1 to TRBJ1-2; D call uncertain. Germline V gene lookup returns CDR1 KGHDR and CDR2 SFDVKD. V shed 3 bases and J shed 1 base, with 8 bases lying between them. This CDR3 has 14 amino acids. Written as DNA, the CDR3 is TGTGCCACCAGTGATCCCAGGTTTAACTATGGCTACACCTTC. This sequence encodes CATSDPRFNYGYTF.

This sequence joins TRBV7-6 and TRBJ1-1; a weak D match, TRBD1 (5 bases). The CDR3 has 12 amino acids. Germline CDR1 and CDR2: SGHVS and FNYEAQ. Trimming took off 2 bases at V and 10 bases at J, with 11 bases between the two ends. The CDR3 reads CASSLQGRGAFF. DNA for the CDR3: TGTGCCAGCAGCTTACAGGGTAGGGGAGCTTTCTTT.

The chain joins TRBV7-6 to TRBJ2-1, with D tentatively TRBD1 or TRBD2 (6 bases each). V was cut by 5 bases and J by 1 base, with 15 bases left in between. In germline, CDR1 is SGHVS, CDR2 FNYEAQ. This CDR3 has 16 amino acids. As DNA, the CDR3 is TGTGCCAGCAGCACCCTCGAGGGGGGTTCCTACAATGAGCAGTTCTTC. Its translation is CASSTLEGGSYNEQFF.

This sequence joins TRBV29-1 and TRBJ1-5; TRBD1 matches 8 bases. Trimming at V came to 5 bases and at J to 1 base, leaving 4 bases not matched to a gene. Germline-derived CDR1 and CDR2 are SQVTM and ANQGSEA. There are 14 residues in the CDR3. CDR3 sequence reads: CSVLDRESNQPQHF. The CDR3 bases are TGCAGCGTTTTGGACAGGGAAAGCAATCAGCCCCAGCATTTT. Using reference TRBV29-1 and TRBJ1-5 for the parts outside the CDR3, the full variable domain is SAVISQKPSRDICQRGTSLTIQCQVDSQVTMMFWYRQQPGQSLTLIATANQGSEATYESGFVIDKFPISRPNLTFSTLTVSNMSPEDSSIYLCSVLDRESNQPQHFGDGTRLSIL.

A few counts support this clonotype. The rearrangement uses TRBV12-3 or TRBV12-4 and TRBJ1-1; 10 positions match TRBD1. V dropped 8 bases and J dropped 1; count of bases not matched to a gene: 7. The CDR3 runs 15 residues. The CDR3 sequence is CASLETGGPNTEAFF. The CDR3 coding sequence is TGTGCCAGCCTTGAGACAGGGGGCCCGAACACTGAAGCTTTCTTT.

The V and J genes are TRBV7-9 and TRBJ2-2; tentatively, D is TRBD1 (5 bases). The CDR3 contains 13 residues. Trimming left V 6 bases short and J 5 bases short, with 10 bases between. The germline V gene has CDR1 SEHNR and CDR2 FQNEAQ (reference sequence). The CDR3 DNA sequence: TGTGCCAGCAGTTCGGACATTACCGGGGAGCTGTTTTTT. Protein: CASSSDITGELFF. The whole variable domain, filled in from reference TRBV7-9 and TRBJ2-2, reads DTGVSQNPRHKITKRGQNVTFRCDPISEHNRLYWYRQTLGQGPEFLTYFQNEAQLEKSRLLSDRFSAERPKGSFSTLEIQRTEQGDSAMYLCASSSDITGELFFGEGSRLTVL.